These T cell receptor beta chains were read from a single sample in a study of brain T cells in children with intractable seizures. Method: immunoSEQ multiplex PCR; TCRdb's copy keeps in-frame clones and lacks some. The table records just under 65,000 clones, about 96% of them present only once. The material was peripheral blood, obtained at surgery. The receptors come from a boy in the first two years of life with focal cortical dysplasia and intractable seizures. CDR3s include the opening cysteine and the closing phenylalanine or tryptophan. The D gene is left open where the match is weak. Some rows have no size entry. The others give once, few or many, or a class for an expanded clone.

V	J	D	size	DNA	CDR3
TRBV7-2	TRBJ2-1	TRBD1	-	TGTGCCAGCAGCTTGGGTCGACAGGGCTACAATGAGCAGTTCTTC	CASSLGRQGYNEQFF
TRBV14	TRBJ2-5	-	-	TGTCCCCGGGTGCGCCAATTAGAGACCCAGTACTTC	CPRVRQLETQYF
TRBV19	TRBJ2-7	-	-	TGTGCCAGTAGTGAGCAGCCCGGGTCGGGCTTCTACGAGCAGTACTTC	CASSEQPGSGFYEQYF
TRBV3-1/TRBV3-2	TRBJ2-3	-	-	TGTGCCAGCAGCCTCTTTCACCTCCAATCAGACCGGCCCGCAGATACGCAGTATTTT	CASSLFHLQSDRPADTQYF
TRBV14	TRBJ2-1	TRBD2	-	TGTGCCAGCAGTCGACTAGCGACGAACAATGAGCAGTTCTTC	CASSRLATNNEQFF
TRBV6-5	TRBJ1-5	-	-	TGTGCCAGCAGTTCGGCAGGGACCAATCAGCCCCAGCATTTT	CASSSAGTNQPQHF
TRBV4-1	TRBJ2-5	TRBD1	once	TGCGCCAGCAGCCAAGGAACCGGGACAGAGGAGACCCAGTACTTC	CASSQGTGTEETQYF
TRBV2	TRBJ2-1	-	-	TGTGCCAGCAGGCTGGGCAATGAGCAGTTCTTC	CASRLGNEQFF
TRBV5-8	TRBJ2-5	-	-	TGTGCCAGCACCAAATCCGGAAGAGAGACCCAGTACTTC	CASTKSGRETQYF
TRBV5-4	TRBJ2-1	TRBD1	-	TGTGCCAGCAGCTCAGGCCGGGACAGGACCTACAATGAGCAGTTCTTC	CASSSGRDRTYNEQFF
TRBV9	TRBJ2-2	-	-	TGTGCCAGCAGCGTAACTGGGGGCGTAGTTATCGGGGAGCTGTTTTTT	CASSVTGGVVIGELFF
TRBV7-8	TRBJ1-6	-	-	TGTGCCAGCAGCTCCTGGTTCCCCAAACAGGAAAAGAATTCACCCCTCCACTTT	CASSSWFPKQEKNSPLHF
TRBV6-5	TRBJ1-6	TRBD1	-	TGTGCCAGCAGTCCGACAGGGTGGGGTTCACCCCTCCACTTT	CASSPTGWGSPLHF
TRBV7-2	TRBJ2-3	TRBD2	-	TGTGCCAGCAGCTTAGTCGGCGGGAGGGGCGCAGATACGCAGTATTTT	CASSLVGGRGADTQYF
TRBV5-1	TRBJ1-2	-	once	TGCGCCAGCAGTTTGCAGACAAACTATGGCTACACCTTC	CASSLQTNYGYTF
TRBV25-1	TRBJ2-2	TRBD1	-	TGTGCCAGCAGTCGGGACAGGGGGAACACCGGGGAGCTGTTTTTT	CASSRDRGNTGELFF
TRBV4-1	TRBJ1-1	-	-	TGCGCCAGCAGCCAAAGACAGACGGTGATGAACACTGAAGCTTTCTTT	CASSQRQTVMNTEAFF
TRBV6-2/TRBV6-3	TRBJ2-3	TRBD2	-	TGTGCCAGCAGTTACTCGAGCGGGGCGGCCACAGATACGCAGTATTTT	CASSYSSGAATDTQYF
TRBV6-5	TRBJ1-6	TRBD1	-	TGTGCCAGCAGTTCTGGACAGGGTTTGTTCTCACCCCTCCACTTT	CASSSGQGLFSPLHF
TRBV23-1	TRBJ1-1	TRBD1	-	TGCGCCAGCAGTCAATCGACGGTCTCAGGACAGGGTTTGAACACTGAAGCTTTCTTT	CASSQSTVSGQGLNTEAFF
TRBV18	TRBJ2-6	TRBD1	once	TGTGCCAGCTCACCATTACCGGGACAGGGGACCTCTGGGGCCAACGTCCTGACTTTC	CASSPLPGQGTSGANVLTF
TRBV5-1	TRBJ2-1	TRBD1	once	TGCGCCAGCAGCTTGTCAGGGGGCTCCTACAATGAGCAGTTCTTC	CASSLSGGSYNEQFF
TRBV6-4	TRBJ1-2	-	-	TGTGCCAGCAGTGAAGGACAGAACTATGGCTACACCTTC	CASSEGQNYGYTF
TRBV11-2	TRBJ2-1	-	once	TGTGCCAGCAGCTTAAGCCTAGCCTTCAATGAGCAGTTCTTC	CASSLSLAFNEQFF
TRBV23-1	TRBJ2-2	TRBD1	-	TGCGCCAACCAGGGGGCAAGGAACACCGGGGAGCTGTTTTTT	CANQGARNTGELFF